These 27 T cell receptor beta chains share one sample of origin, sequenced in a study of blood T cell repertoires in COVID-19. Here immunoSEQ multiplex PCR was the method, and the copy in TCRdb shows in-frame clones only, minus some. This sample yields about 130,000 clones, of which 81% are seen a single time; 3.5% to 4% belongs to the top ten. The sample consisted of peripheral blood. The receptors derive from a woman in her forties or fifties with acute or convalescent COVID-19.

This clone appeared a single time. The chain combines TRBV7-3 with TRBJ2-7; TRBD2 agrees at 8 bases. Unmatched junction bases numbered 5, after V lost 5 bases and J lost 5 bases. CDR1 is SGHTA, CDR2 FQGTGA, per germline. The CDR3 has 13 amino acids. The CDR3 sequence: CASSHTGGNEQYF. The CDR3 DNA sequence: TGTGCCAGCAGCCACACGGGGGGGAACGAGCAGTACTTC.

This chain joins TRBV6-1 and TRBJ2-3, with D possibly TRBD1 on 6 matching bases. This CDR3 is built from 15 residues. Germline V CDR1 and CDR2: MNHNS, SASEGT. Trimming removed 3 bases at V and 1 base at J, with 11 bases between. CDR3 region: CASSEERQGTDTQYF. The CDR3 DNA reads as TGTGCCAGCAGTGAGGAGAGACAGGGCACAGATACGCAGTATTTT.

In its sample, this clone was seen once. The chain uses TRBV5-4 and TRBJ2-7; TRBD1 agrees at 8 bases. The germline V gene encodes CDR1 SGHNT and CDR2 YYREEE (reference sequence). The CDR3 is 12 residues long. J gave up 6 bases and V 4 bases, and 3 bases lay outside the gene matches. The CDR3 protein is CASSPDRVEQYF. In DNA form, the CDR3 reads TGTGCCAGCAGCCCGGACAGGGTCGAGCAGTACTTC.

The rearrangement uses TRBV2 and TRBJ1-4, with D tentatively TRBD1 (5 bases). V was shortened by 8 bases and J by 6 bases, with 13 bases between the two germline ends. CDR3 size: 13 residues. Per the germline V gene, CDR1 is SNHLY and CDR2 is FYNNEI. This CDR3 is CASSQPGDEKLFF. In nucleotides, the CDR3 is TGTGCCAGCTCTCAGCCGGGGGATGAAAAACTGTTTTTT.

The CDR3 bases are TGTGCCAGCTCACCAGTCCTCCATCGGGCGATCGGGACAGGGGGCCAAGAGACCCAGTACTTC. This translates into CASSPVLHRAIGTGGQETQYF. V usage is TRBV18 and J usage is TRBJ2-5, with TRBD1 matching 11 bases. V was pared by 2 bases and J by 1 base, with 18 bases of the junction left unmatched. CDR3 size: 21 residues. Germline CDR1 and CDR2: KGHSH and LQKENI.

This clone is a singleton in its sample. The chain links TRBV6-2 or TRBV6-3 to TRBJ2-5, with 11 bases lining up with TRBD2. This CDR3 spans 17 amino acids. J gave up 0 bases and V 0 bases, and 3 bases lay outside the gene matches. The germline CDR1 and CDR2 sequences are MNHEY and SVGEGT. CDR3 loop: CASSYSGTSGDQETQYF. The CDR3 nucleotides read TGTGCCAGCAGTTACTCGGGGACTAGCGGAGACCAAGAGACCCAGTACTTC.

The chain employs TRBV2 and TRBJ2-3, with 9 bases fitting TRBD1. Trimming took 8 bases from V and 6 from J; bases not matched to a gene: 9. CDR1 and CDR2 from the germline V gene are SNHLY and FYNNEI. The CDR3 covers 14 residues. In nucleotides, the CDR3 is TGTGCCAGCGGCAGGGGACAGGGTGCTGATACGCAGTATTTT. Its translation: CASGRGQGADTQYF. The full variable domain, rest sourced from reference TRBV2 and TRBJ2-3, is EPEVTQTPSHQVTQMGQEVILRCVPISNHLYFYWYRQILGQKVEFLVSFYNNEISEKSEIFDDQFSVERPDGSNFTLKIRSTKLEDSAMYFCASGRGQGADTQYFGPGTRLTVL.

The rearrangement uses TRBV20-1 and TRBJ2-1, with D possibly matching TRBD2 (5 bases). CDR3 size: 11 residues. CDR1 DFQATT and CDR2 SNEGSKA come from the germline V gene (reference sequence). Between the trimmed V and J ends, which lost 4 bases and 5 bases, there was a span of 6 bases. This CDR3 reads CSATGNNEQFF. Here the CDR3 DNA reads TGCAGTGCTACCGGGAACAATGAGCAGTTCTTC.

V and J are TRBV11-3 and TRBJ2-5; 9 positions agree with TRBD2. Germline loops: CDR1 SGHNT, CDR2 YENEEA. This CDR3 has 15 amino acids. The V gene end was trimmed by 5 bases and the J gene end by 4 bases; junction bases not matched to a gene: 8. For the CDR3, the DNA is TGTGCCAGCAGCCCCGCGGGCGGGAGGGGAGAGACCCAGTACTTC. This translates into CASSPAGGRGETQYF.

This clone was recorded once. The chain couples TRBV5-1 to TRBJ2-1; 11 positions agree with TRBD2. The CDR3 loop spans 17 amino acids. V shed 4 bases, J shed 3 bases, and the junction held 9 bases outside the gene matches. The germline V gene has CDR1 SGHRS and CDR2 YFSETQ. CDR3 coding DNA: TGCGCCAGCAGCGGGTATAGCGGGAGGGCCCTCTACAATGAGCAGTTCTTC. It is translated as CASSGYSGRALYNEQFF. Complete variable domain (other parts from reference TRBV5-1 and TRBJ2-1): KAGVTQTPRYLIKTRGQQVTLSCSPISGHRSVSWYQQTPGQGLQFLFEYFSETQRNKGNFPGRFSGRQFSNSRSEMNVSTLELGDSALYLCASSGYSGRALYNEQFFGPGTRLTVL.

This clone was seen more than once but under ten times. The chain employs TRBV2 and TRBJ2-7; a weak D match, TRBD2 (5 bases). Trimming took off 5 bases at V and 4 bases at J, with 12 bases between the two ends. The CDR3 covers 13 residues. From germline, CDR1 is SNHLY and CDR2 FYNNEI. Written as DNA, the CDR3 is TGTGCCAGCAGTCCGGACTTTCTGTACGAGCAGTACTTC. Protein product: CASSPDFLYEQYF.

J is TRBJ2-3 and V is TRBV2; D not resolved. Trimming stripped 6 bases from V and 7 bases from J, with 11 bases between. Germline assignment: CDR1 SNHLY and CDR2 FYNNEI. This CDR3 is built from 12 residues. The DNA for the CDR3 is TGTGCCAGCAGGACATTGGATTATACGCAGTATTTT. Translation: CASRTLDYTQYF.

The chain recombines TRBV3-1 (or the pseudogene TRBV3-2) with TRBJ1-1; TRBD1 is a possible D gene (6 bases). There are 15 residues in the CDR3. Looked up from germline, CDR1 is LGHDT and CDR2 is YNNKEL (reference sequence). V was cut by 4 bases and J by 1 base, with 13 bases left in between. The CDR3 region has the DNA TGTGCCAGCAGCCCTCAGGGACACCCGAACACTGAAGCTTTCTTT. Its protein product is CASSPQGHPNTEAFF.

The J gene is TRBJ2-1, the V gene TRBV19; TRBD2 is a possible D gene (8 bases). V was trimmed by 7 bases and J by 7 bases, leaving 17 bases between them. This CDR3 is built from 14 residues. Germline values: CDR1 LNHDA, CDR2 SQIVND (reference sequence). CDR3 residues: CASKGGGRWNEQFF. In DNA, the CDR3 is TGTGCCAGTAAAGGGGGCGGGAGGTGGAATGAGCAGTTCTTC.

The V call is TRBV19, the J call TRBJ1-1, with 9 bases identical to TRBD1. The V gene end was trimmed by 3 bases and the J gene end by 1 base; junction bases not matched to a gene: 9. In germline, CDR1 is LNHDA, CDR2 SQIVND (reference sequence). The CDR3 contains 17 residues. The CDR3 nucleotides are TGTGCCAGTAGTATGCAACGGGACAGGGAGAGGAACACTGAAGCTTTCTTT. Its translation: CASSMQRDRERNTEAFF.

The gene calls are TRBV2 and TRBJ1-1; TRBD1 might be the D (6 bases). The V gene lost 6 bases and the J gene lost 4 bases, with 18 bases spanning the gap. Germline V CDR1 and CDR2: SNHLY, FYNNEI. The CDR3 totals 15 residues. Here the CDR3 DNA reads TGTGCCAGCAGGGTCGACAGGCCTGTCGGCACTGAAGCTTTCTTT. It translates to CASRVDRPVGTEAFF.

This clone appeared once. The chain employs TRBV7-9 and TRBJ2-5; 9 nucleotides match TRBD2. Unmatched junction bases numbered 7, after V lost 1 base and J lost 1 base. This CDR3 has 17 amino acids. Germline V gene lookup returns CDR1 SEHNR and CDR2 FQNEAQ (reference sequence). CDR3 region: CASSLGFDSGGQETQYF. CDR3 DNA sequence: TGTGCCAGCAGCTTAGGGTTTGATAGCGGGGGCCAAGAGACCCAGTACTTC.

This rearrangement joins TRBV11-2 to TRBJ2-7, with 9 bases that match TRBD1. This CDR3 has 14 amino acids. Germline CDR1 and CDR2: SGHAT and FQNNGV. V dropped 4 bases and J dropped 2; count of bases not matched to a gene: 3. CDR3 loop: CASSWGQGPYEQYF. The CDR3 nucleotides read TGTGCCAGCAGCTGGGGACAGGGTCCCTACGAGCAGTACTTC.

The chain recombines TRBV6-1 with TRBJ1-5; D is unclear. V lost 5 bases and J 3 bases, leaving 8 bases between the germline ends. The CDR3 runs 13 residues. Germline V CDR1 and CDR2: MNHNS, SASEGT. CDR3 loop: CASSTQLNQPQHF. The CDR3 DNA reads as TGTGCCAGCAGTACGCAACTCAATCAGCCCCAGCATTTT.

The V call is TRBV28, the J call TRBJ1-3; D might be TRBD1 (6 bases). From germline, CDR1 is MDHEN and CDR2 SYDVKM. The CDR3 totals 14 residues. V dropped 5 bases and J dropped 0 bases, with 8 bases sitting between them. This chain's CDR3 is CASSGGSSGNTIYF. The CDR3 DNA reads TGTGCCAGCAGTGGGGGCAGCTCTGGAAACACCATATATTTT.

V is TRBV2 and J is TRBJ1-1; D is ambiguous. This CDR3 spans 13 amino acids. Per germline, CDR1 SNHLY and CDR2 FYNNEI. V lost 5 bases, J lost 0 bases, and 7 bases lay in between. The CDR3 coding sequence is TGTGCCAGCAGTACACCACTGAACACTGAAGCTTTCTTT. Protein product: CASSTPLNTEAFF.

This rearrangement joins TRBV11-2 to TRBJ2-7; 8 bases are a match to TRBD1. V lost 8 bases, J lost 5 bases, and 14 bases stayed unmatched. Germline CDR1 reads SGHAT; CDR2 reads FQNNGV. This CDR3 has 15 residues. The CDR3 nucleotides read TGTGCCAGCCCTAAAGGTGACAGGGGTCTCCACGAGCAGTACTTC. It yields the protein CASPKGDRGLHEQYF.

V is TRBV18 and J is TRBJ2-2, with 9 bases fitting TRBD1. The ends lost 2 bases at V and 5 bases at J; junction bases unmatched: 3. The CDR3 loop spans 15 amino acids. Germline-derived CDR1 and CDR2 are KGHSH and LQKENI. The CDR3 region has the DNA TGTGCCAGCTCACCAGGGACAGGGTCAACCGGGGAGCTGTTTTTT. Translated: CASSPGTGSTGELFF.

This clone was recorded only once. V gene TRBV19 combines with J gene TRBJ1-5, with 9 bases aligning to TRBD1. The J segment lost 6 bases and the V segment lost 4 bases, leaving 7 bases of the junction unmatched. The CDR3 is 15 amino acids. Germline V gene data show CDR1 as LNHDA and CDR2 as SQIVND (reference sequence). The DNA for the CDR3 is TGTGCCAGTAGTAAAAGGGACAGGGCGACTCAGCCCCAGCATTTT. This translates into CASSKRDRATQPQHF. The full variable domain, in which reference TRBV19 and TRBJ1-5 provide the parts outside the CDR3, is DGGITQSPKYLFRKEGQNVTLSCEQNLNHDAMYWYRQDPGQGLRLIYYSQIVNDFQKGDIAEGYSVSREKKESFPLTVTSAQKNPTAFYLCASSKRDRATQPQHFGDGTRLSIL.

This chain uses TRBV12-3 or TRBV12-4 with TRBJ2-1; D is unresolved. Trimming took off 2 bases at V and 7 bases at J, with 9 bases between the two ends. This CDR3 is 13 amino acids long. The CDR3 spells CASSLPWANEQFF. In DNA form, the CDR3 reads TGTGCCAGCAGTTTACCCTGGGCTAATGAGCAGTTCTTC.

This rearrangement joins TRBV2 to TRBJ1-1; D possibly corresponds to TRBD1 (5 bases). Trimming pared 4 bases from V and 10 bases from J, leaving 19 bases between. The CDR3 loop spans 14 amino acids. CDR1 and CDR2 (germline): SNHLY, FYNNEI. CDR3: CASSGRGGTLPAFF. CDR3 coding DNA: TGTGCCAGCAGTGGACGGGGGGGGACTCTCCCAGCTTTCTTT.

This chain connects TRBV7-8 to TRBJ2-1; 11 bases are shared with TRBD2. Germline trimming cut 1 base from V and 7 bases from J; bases unmatched to any gene: 3. CDR1 and CDR2 (germline): SGHVS, FQNEAQ. The CDR3 is made up of 15 amino acids. The CDR3 spells CASSLVTSGSNEQFF. CDR3 coding DNA: TGTGCCAGCAGCTTAGTAACTAGCGGGAGTAATGAGCAGTTCTTC.